This paragraph covers one TCR beta chain sequence. Its specificity is unknown. This sample was included in a study of CD4 T cells in relation to SARS-CoV-2 and coronaviruses. Clones were sequenced by immunoSEQ multiplex PCR, and TCRdb holds only the in-frame ones, with some missing. Seen here are 65,000 or so clones, about 90% observed once, and the top ten hold over 1.5%. CD4+ T cells from unexposed donors were obtained before the COVID-19 pandemic (2011-2018). Naive and memory CD4+ T cells were separated from cryopreserved PBMCs. Between the trimmed V and J ends, which lost 6 bases and 5 bases, there was a span of 14 bases. This CDR3 spans 13 amino acids. The V gene's germline CDR1 is WSHSY and CDR2 SAAADI. General study results and limits: Crossreactivity was assessed only for spike protein, not other viral proteins.

Sequences were obtained from memory CD4+ T cells from PBMCs. The rearrangement links TRBV10-2 to TRBJ2-7; the D is unclear. The source is a human donor in good health. CDR3 residues: CASSAADVHEQYF. The CDR3 DNA follows: TGCGCCAGCAGCGCCGCAGACGTCCACGAGCAGTACTTC.